This T cell receptor (beta chain) stems from a study of T cells after yellow fever vaccination. Via MiXCR, TCRdb re-called the 5' RACE reads, giving one row per CDR3 protein. The repertoire holds around 340,000 distinct CDR3 sequences, with approximately 13% as singletons. Looked up from germline, CDR1 is LNHDA and CDR2 is SQIVND (reference sequence). V lost 9 bases, J lost 7 bases, and 13 bases lay in between. The CDR3 totals 12 residues. This clonotype was recorded many times. The rearrangement uses TRBV19 and TRBJ1-5; D gene uncertain. The specimen was CD4+ T cells sorted from PBMCs, collected 15 days after the yellow fever booster vaccination. The receptor was derived from a man younger than 35 who received the YFV17D yellow fever vaccine. CDR3 bases: TGTGCCAGCCGCGGCGGAGGGCAGCCCCAGCATTTT. Residues: CASRGGGQPQHF.